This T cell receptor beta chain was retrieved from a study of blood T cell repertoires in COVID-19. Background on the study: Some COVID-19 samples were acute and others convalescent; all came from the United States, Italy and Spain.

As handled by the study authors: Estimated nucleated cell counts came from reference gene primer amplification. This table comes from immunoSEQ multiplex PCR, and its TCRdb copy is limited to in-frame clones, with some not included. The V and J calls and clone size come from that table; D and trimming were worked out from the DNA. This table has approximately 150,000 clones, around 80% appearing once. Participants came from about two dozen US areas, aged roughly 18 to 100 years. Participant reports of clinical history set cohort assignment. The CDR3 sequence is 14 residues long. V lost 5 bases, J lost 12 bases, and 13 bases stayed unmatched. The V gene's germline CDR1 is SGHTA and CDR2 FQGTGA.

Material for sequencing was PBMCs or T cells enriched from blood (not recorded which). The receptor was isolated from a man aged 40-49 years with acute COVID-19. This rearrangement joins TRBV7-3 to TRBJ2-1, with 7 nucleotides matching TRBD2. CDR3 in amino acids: CASSPGASGTLQFF. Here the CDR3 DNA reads TGTGCCAGCAGCCCTGGGGCTAGCGGAACACTGCAGTTCTTC.